The 32 T cell receptor beta chains given below trace back to one sample, sequenced in a study of shared clonotypes between healthy human individuals. Assay used: immunoSEQ multiplex PCR; TCRdb lists only in-frame clones, some missing. Of about 2 million clones in the sample, 95% were seen once. Sequencing was carried out using naive CD4+ T cells sorted from blood. Subset in this sample: CD45RA+ positively selected. These TCRs come from a man between 18 and 29 years old in good health.

About this clone: This may be a read error, as it is one base from a much larger clone. The same CDR3 can be traced to other DNA sequences in this sample. This chain joins TRBV6-1 and TRBJ1-2; D is ambiguous. The CDR3 runs 11 residues. CDR1 MNHNS and CDR2 SASEGT come from the germline V gene. The V end was cut by 5 bases, the J end by 4 bases, with 5 bases between. CDR3 sequence reads: CASSYGYGYTF. CDR3 sequence (DNA): TGTGCCAGCAGTTATGGCTATGGCTACACCTTC.

The count of this clone is one. Other DNA sequences of this sample code for an identical CDR3. The chain combines TRBV7-2 with TRBJ2-7; 7 bases align to TRBD2. This CDR3 spans 15 amino acids. Trimming cost V 0 bases and J 3 bases; bases outside gene matches: 5. Germline loops: CDR1 SGHTA, CDR2 FQGNSA. The CDR3 protein is CASSLAPGGYYEQYF. Here the CDR3 DNA reads TGTGCCAGCAGCTTAGCCCCGGGGGGATACTACGAGCAGTACTTC. The full variable domain, completed using reference TRBV7-2 and TRBJ2-7, is GAGVSQSPSNKVTEKGKDVELRCDPISGHTALYWYRQSLGQGLEFLIYFQGNSAPDKSGLPSDRFSAERTGGSVSTLTIQRTQQEDSAVYLCASSLAPGGYYEQYFGPGTRLTVT.

The rearrangement uses TRBV7-6 and TRBJ1-6; weak D call: TRBD1 (5 bases). The CDR3 sequence is 15 residues long. Germline CDR1 SGHVS, CDR2 FNYEAQ. The V gene lost 5 bases and the J gene lost 4 bases, with 12 bases spanning the gap. The CDR3 region has the DNA TGTGCCAGCAGCCAAACAGGAGGATATAATTCACCCCTCCACTTT. This gives the protein CASSQTGGYNSPLHF.

The chain couples TRBV7-6 to TRBJ2-3, with D tentatively TRBD2 (5 bases). From germline, CDR1 is SGHVS and CDR2 FNYEAQ. The CDR3 is made up of 13 amino acids. Trimming removed 5 bases from V and 2 bases from J, with 8 bases in between. The CDR3 reads CASSRGLTDTQYF. DNA of the CDR3: TGTGCCAGCAGCCGTGGACTCACAGATACGCAGTATTTT.

This clone was seen a handful of times. The gene calls are TRBV2 and TRBJ2-7; D is unresolved. In germline, CDR1 is SNHLY, CDR2 FYNNEI. The CDR3 is 15 residues long. The V and J ends lost 4 bases and 5 bases respectively, with 18 bases between them. The CDR3 loop is CASSGVGLRSNEQYF. CDR3 DNA sequence: TGTGCCAGCAGTGGGGTAGGTTTACGATCTAACGAGCAGTACTTC.

The genes are TRBV21-1 and TRBJ1-1; the table assigns TRBD1, which was not confirmed against the DNA. TRBV21-1 is a pseudogene locus. This CDR3 has 13 amino acids. The CDR3 loop is CASSMTVNTEAFF. The CDR3 coding sequence is TGTGCCAGCAGCATGACAGTGAACACTGAAGCTTTCTTT.

The gene calls are TRBV10-1 and TRBJ2-3; the match to TRBD2 covers 13 bases. Germline V CDR1 and CDR2: WNHNN, SYGVQD (reference sequence). This CDR3 has 15 residues. V dropped 7 bases and J dropped 0; count of bases not matched to a gene: 1. The CDR3 protein is CASKTSGRSTDTQYF. DNA for the CDR3: TGCGCCAGCAAGACTAGCGGGAGGAGCACAGATACGCAGTATTTT.

V gene TRBV11-2 combines with J gene TRBJ1-6, with 7 bases lining up with TRBD1. CDR3 length: 13 amino acids. Germline-derived CDR1 and CDR2 are SGHAT and FQNNGV. V shed 3 bases, J shed 8 bases, and the junction held 1 base outside the gene matches. In DNA form, the CDR3 reads TGTGCCAGCAGCTTTGACAGGGATTCACCCCTCCACTTT. Its translation is CASSFDRDSPLHF.

The CDR3 is CAWTLAGGPADTQYF. CDR3 nucleotide sequence: TGTGCCTGGACCTTAGCGGGGGGGCCTGCAGATACGCAGTATTTT. The V gene is TRBV30, the J gene TRBJ2-3; 11 bases agree with TRBD2. The CDR3 is 15 residues long. V shed 4 bases and J 4 bases; nucleotides not matched to a gene: 7. CDR1 is GTSNPN, CDR2 SVGIG, per germline (reference sequence).

The V gene is TRBV5-1, the J gene TRBJ1-4; 7 bases agree with TRBD1. CDR1 SGHRS and CDR2 YFSETQ come from the germline V gene. Unmatched junction bases numbered 2, after V lost 3 bases and J lost 0 bases. The CDR3 contains 15 residues. CDR3 bases: TGCGCCAGCAGCTACGGGACAGCAACTAATGAAAAACTGTTTTTT. Translating it yields CASSYGTATNEKLFF.

This chain links TRBV4-3 with TRBJ2-2; TRBD1 aligns across 9 bases. Losses at the gene ends were 4 bases for V and 4 bases for J; bases not matched to a gene: 7. The CDR3 has 16 amino acids. CDR1 is LGHNA, CDR2 YSLEER, per germline. CDR3 residues: CASSLQQGAGTGELFF. CDR3 in DNA: TGCGCCAGCAGCCTCCAACAGGGGGCCGGCACCGGGGAGCTGTTTTTT.

The CDR3: CSVVGGNTIYF. CDR3 sequence (DNA): TGCAGCGTTGTCGGTGGAAACACCATATATTTT. The rearrangement links TRBV29-1 to TRBJ1-3, with D uncertain. V lost 4 bases and J 3 bases, leaving 4 bases between the germline ends. Germline V CDR1 and CDR2: SQVTM, ANQGSEA. There are 11 residues in the CDR3. The full variable domain, with the rest looked up from reference TRBV29-1 and TRBJ1-3, is SAVISQKPSRDICQRGTSLTIQCQVDSQVTMMFWYRQQPGQSLTLIATANQGSEATYESGFVIDKFPISRPNLTFSTLTVSNMSPEDSSIYLCSVVGGNTIYFGEGSWLTVV.

V usage is TRBV6-5 and J usage is TRBJ1-1, with 7 bases that match TRBD1. The J segment lost 7 bases and the V segment lost 5 bases, leaving 4 bases of the junction unmatched. This CDR3 spans 12 amino acids. Germline-derived CDR1 and CDR2 are MNHEY and SVGAGI. The DNA of the CDR3 is TGTGCCAGCAGTCGAAACAGGGGTGAAGCTTTCTTT. Translation gives CASSRNRGEAFF.

The V gene is TRBV27, the J gene TRBJ1-2; weak D call: TRBD1 (5 bases). Trimming took 7 bases from V and 0 from J, leaving 18 bases between them. The CDR3 sequence is 16 residues long. Germline CDR1 reads MNHEY; CDR2 reads SMNVEV (reference sequence). The CDR3: CASTAPRDGANYGYTF. CDR3 DNA sequence: TGTGCCAGCACTGCCCCAAGGGACGGGGCTAACTATGGCTACACCTTC.

This clone has only one observation. V gene TRBV27 combines with J gene TRBJ1-1, with 12 bases aligning to TRBD1. V shed 3 bases and J 4 bases; nucleotides not matched to a gene: 3. Germline CDR1 MNHEY, CDR2 SMNVEV (reference sequence). The length of the CDR3 is 15 residues. This chain's CDR3 is CASSLRDRGPTEAFF. The DNA of the CDR3 is TGTGCCAGCAGTTTGCGGGACAGGGGGCCCACTGAAGCTTTCTTT.

This chain uses TRBV4-1 with TRBJ2-5, with D perhaps TRBD2 (5 bases). This CDR3 region has 15 residues. Trimming took off 6 bases at V and 0 bases at J, with 14 bases between the two ends. From germline, CDR1 is MGHRA and CDR2 YSYEKL. This chain's CDR3 is CASSLLRGYQETQYF. CDR3 in DNA: TGCGCCAGCAGTCTCCTCCGGGGTTACCAAGAGACCCAGTACTTC.

V usage is TRBV30 and J usage is TRBJ2-5, with 10 bases matching TRBD2. The end of the DNA aligns better with TRBJ2-7, so the J call may be wrong. CDR1 and CDR2 from the germline V gene are GTSNPN and SVGIG (reference sequence). The CDR3 covers 14 residues. The CDR3 nucleotides read TGTGCCTGGGGACTAGCGGCGAGAACCTACGAGCAGTACTTC. Amino acid sequence: CAWGLAARTYEQYF.

This chain links TRBV7-2 with TRBJ2-7, with no clear D. Germline V lookup: CDR1 SGHTA, CDR2 FQGNSA. This CDR3 has 13 residues. V lost 5 bases and J lost 3, with 11 bases in between. The CDR3 protein is CASSTRTNYEQYF. In DNA form, the CDR3 reads TGTGCCAGCAGCACCCGGACCAACTACGAGCAGTACTTC.

The rearrangement joins TRBV29-1 to TRBJ2-3, with TRBD2 matching over 8 bases. Germline lookup yields CDR1 SQVTM and CDR2 ANQGSEA. The CDR3 totals 14 residues. V lost 7 bases and J lost 0; bases outside the gene matches: 6. DNA of the CDR3: TGCAGCGCCGAACTAGCGGCTAGCACAGATACGCAGTATTTT. Its translation is CSAELAASTDTQYF.

On this clone: Other DNA sequences from this sample encode an identical CDR3 as well. The chain couples TRBV5-4 to TRBJ1-3; tentatively, D is TRBD1 (5 bases). V lost 4 bases and J 4 bases, leaving 12 bases between the germline ends. Germline V gene lookup returns CDR1 SGHNT and CDR2 YYREEE (reference sequence). The CDR3 has 14 amino acids. CDR3 sequence: CASSPGTGGNTIYF. CDR3 sequence (DNA): TGTGCCAGCAGCCCCGGGACGGGAGGAAACACCATATATTTT.

The gene calls are TRBV9 and TRBJ1-2; no reliable D call. CDR3 size: 16 residues. V was pared by 0 bases and J by 3 bases, with 15 bases between. The germline CDR1 and CDR2 sequences are SGDLS and YYNGEE. CDR3: CASSVASQAADYGYTF. For the CDR3, the DNA is TGTGCCAGCAGCGTAGCTAGCCAGGCGGCGGACTATGGCTACACCTTC.

Comment on this clone: This clone may be a read error of a much larger clone one base away. The chain couples TRBV9 to TRBJ2-7; 9 bases line up with TRBD1. The V and J ends lost 2 bases and 3 bases, in that order; junction bases with no gene match: 6. CDR3 length: 15 residues. The V gene's germline CDR1 is SGDLS and CDR2 YYNGEE. CDR3 in DNA: TGTGCCAGCAGCGTGGGGACAGGGCTCTTCTACGAGCAGTACTTC. Its protein is CASSVGTGLFYEQYF.

This chain connects TRBV5-1 to TRBJ1-4; TRBD1 matches 7 bases. V lost 2 bases and J lost 2; bases outside the gene matches: 6. The CDR3 loop spans 16 amino acids. Germline V CDR1 and CDR2: SGHRS, YFSETQ. The CDR3 spells CASSLDRVGTNEKLFF. The CDR3 DNA is TGCGCCAGCAGCTTAGACAGGGTTGGGACTAATGAAAAACTGTTTTTT.

DNA of the CDR3: TGTGCCAGCACGCGAGAGGGGACTCAGCCCCAGCATTTT. As protein: CASTREGTQPQHF. The rearrangement uses TRBV2 and TRBJ1-5, with D perhaps matching TRBD1 (5 bases). CDR3 length equals 13 residues. Germline V lookup: CDR1 SNHLY, CDR2 FYNNEI. The V end lost 7 bases, the J end lost 6 bases, and 13 bases lay between the germline ends.

This chain links TRBV28 with TRBJ2-3; D is tentatively TRBD1 or TRBD2 (5 bases each). The CDR3 has 15 residues. Per the germline V gene, CDR1 is MDHEN and CDR2 is SYDVKM. The V end lost 3 bases, the J end lost 0 bases, and 10 bases lay between the germline ends. CDR3: CASSLRGLSTDTQYF. The CDR3 coding sequence is TGTGCCAGCAGTTTGAGGGGCTTAAGCACAGATACGCAGTATTTT.

The chain links TRBV28 to TRBJ1-2; no reliable D call. With 5 bases removed from V and 8 bases from J, the gap between germline ends came to 15 bases. The CDR3 is 13 amino acids. Germline V gene data show CDR1 as MDHEN and CDR2 as SYDVKM. In nucleotides, the CDR3 is TGTGCCAGCAGTCCGGGCTCGTCTATGGGCTACACCTTC. Translated: CASSPGSSMGYTF.

The chain combines TRBV7-2 with TRBJ2-2; D not resolved. This CDR3 is built from 12 residues. The V end was cut by 6 bases, the J end by 0 bases, with 2 bases between. CDR1 and CDR2 from the germline V gene are SGHTA and FQGNSA. The CDR3 sequence: CASRTNTGELFF. CDR3 bases: TGTGCCAGCAGGACGAACACCGGGGAGCTGTTTTTT.

This chain connects TRBV5-4 to TRBJ1-2; 7 nucleotides agree with TRBD1. Germline assignment: CDR1 SGHNT and CDR2 YYREEE (reference sequence). The CDR3 has 14 amino acids. V shed 5 bases and J 1 base; nucleotides not matched to a gene: 5. CDR3 residues: CASRGDRLNYGYTF. The CDR3 nucleotides read TGTGCCAGCAGGGGGGACAGACTTAACTATGGCTACACCTTC.

The chain links TRBV5-1 to TRBJ1-3, with a tentative D call TRBD1 (6 bases). With 4 bases removed from V and 3 bases from J, the gap between germline ends came to 17 bases. Per the germline V gene, CDR1 is SGHRS and CDR2 is YFSETQ. This CDR3 is 16 amino acids long. The CDR3 sequence is CASSLGHRMDGNTIYF. CDR3 DNA sequence: TGCGCCAGCAGCCTGGGACACCGAATGGATGGAAACACCATATATTTT.

The chain is built from TRBV10-3 and TRBJ2-1; TRBD2 agrees at 9 bases. Germline CDR1 and CDR2: ENHRY and SYGVKD. The CDR3 is 14 residues long. V shed 4 bases, J shed 13 bases, and the junction held 11 bases outside the gene matches. The CDR3 DNA sequence: TGTGCCATCAGTGCGCTAGCGGGGAGCTTGGAACAGTTCTTC. Translation gives CAISALAGSLEQFF.

This chain connects TRBV6-1 to TRBJ1-3; D call uncertain. Trimming shortened V by 4 bases and J by 6 bases, and 10 bases separated the two germline ends. The CDR3 runs to 13 residues. The germline CDR1 and CDR2 sequences are MNHNS and SASEGT. The CDR3, as DNA: TGTGCCAGCAGTGTGAGCGGGTCAAACACCATATATTTT. Amino acids: CASSVSGSNTIYF.

The chain uses TRBV19 and TRBJ1-5; D unclear. The germline V gene has CDR1 LNHDA and CDR2 SQIVND (reference sequence). The CDR3 loop spans 14 amino acids. The V end was cut by 5 bases, the J end by 1 base, with 9 bases between. The CDR3 is CASSADLSNQPQHF. The CDR3 coding sequence is TGTGCCAGTAGTGCGGACTTAAGCAATCAGCCCCAGCATTTT. Using reference TRBV19 and TRBJ1-5 for the parts outside the CDR3, the full variable domain is DGGITQSPKYLFRKEGQNVTLSCEQNLNHDAMYWYRQDPGQGLRLIYYSQIVNDFQKGDIAEGYSVSREKKESFPLTVTSAQKNPTAFYLCASSADLSNQPQHFGDGTRLSIL.